The entry below describes one T cell receptor (beta chain). Its antigen is still unknown. The sample comes from a study of T-cell reconstitution after alpha-beta-depleted transplantation in children. Study outcomes and limitations: Where alpha-beta T cells came from about two months after transplant was reportedly several hundred expanded graft clones. T cells produced anew were the main source of T-cell counts and diversity one year after transplant.

Construction of the TCRbeta library involved unique molecular identifiers. MiXCR, applied by TCRdb to the PCR reads, yields one record per CDR3 protein. The sample records roughly 100,000 distinct CDR3 sequences, about 7.5% being singletons. The CDR3 is made up of 14 amino acids. CDR1 is DFQATT and CDR2 is SNEGSKA in the germline V gene (reference sequence). V shed 1 base and J shed 8 bases, with 12 bases lying between them. The chain joins TRBV20-1 to TRBJ1-6; possible D gene TRBD1, 5 bases. The source of this sequence is a boy aged 2 to 10 with acute lymphoblastic leukemia, due to receive a stem cell transplant. The source was PBMCs, collected before TCRalphabeta/CD19-depleted stem cell transplant. DNA of the CDR3: TGCAGTGCTAGAGCGGGACGGATCGATTCACCCCTCCACTTT. Translated, it gives CSARAGRIDSPLHF.